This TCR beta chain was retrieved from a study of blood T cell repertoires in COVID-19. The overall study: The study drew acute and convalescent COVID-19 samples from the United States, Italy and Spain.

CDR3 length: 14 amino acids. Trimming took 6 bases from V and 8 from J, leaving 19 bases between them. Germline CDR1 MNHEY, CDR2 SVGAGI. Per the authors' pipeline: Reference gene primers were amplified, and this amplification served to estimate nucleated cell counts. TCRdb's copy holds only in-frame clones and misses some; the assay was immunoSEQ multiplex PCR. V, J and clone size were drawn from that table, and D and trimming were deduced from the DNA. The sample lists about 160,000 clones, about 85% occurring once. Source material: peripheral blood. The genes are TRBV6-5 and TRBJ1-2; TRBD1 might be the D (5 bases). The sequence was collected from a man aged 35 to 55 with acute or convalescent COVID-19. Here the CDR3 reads CASRGGGREGGYTF. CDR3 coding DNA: TGTGCCAGCAGGGGAGGAGGCAGGGAGGGAGGCTACACCTTC.